The next 18 T cell receptor beta chains were all read from a single sample in a study of beta chain features in type 1 diabetes. Sequenced material consisted of expressed TCRB transcripts (all of the isolated RNA was reverse transcribed). The table came from immunoSEQ multiplex PCR; TCRdb's copy has only in-frame clones and leaves some out. The profile shows under 900,000 clones, about a sixth of them singletons. The sequencing sample was made of naive CD4+ T cells from blood. These receptors originate from a young woman in good health.

CDR3 amino acids: CASSPGSGLAVYNEQFF. The DNA of the CDR3 is TGTGCCAGCTCACCCGGGTCGGGACTAGCAGTATACAATGAGCAGTTCTTC. V usage is TRBV18 and J usage is TRBJ2-1; 9 nucleotides align to TRBD2. V lost 3 bases to trimming and J lost 4 bases; unmatched junction nucleotides: 10. The V gene's germline CDR1 is KGHSH and CDR2 LQKENI. CDR3 length equals 17 residues. Looking up the rest from reference TRBV18 and TRBJ2-1 gives the full variable domain: NAGVMQNPRHLVRRRGQEARLRCSPMKGHSHVYWYRQLPEEGLKFMVYLQKENIIDESGMPKERFSAEFPKEGPSILRIQQVVRGDSAAYFCASSPGSGLAVYNEQFFGPGTRLTVL.

This clone was detected a few times. The CDR3 coding sequence is TGTGCCAGCAGCCTACAGGGGTATCAGCCCCAGCATTTT. This codes for CASSLQGYQPQHF. The chain combines TRBV7-2 with TRBJ1-5, with 7 bases matching TRBD1. Germline V gene lookup returns CDR1 SGHTA and CDR2 FQGNSA. This CDR3 region has 13 residues. With 5 bases clipped from V and 5 bases from J, the junction kept 3 bases outside the gene matches. The entire variable domain, with the rest obtained from reference TRBV7-2 and TRBJ1-5, is as follows: GAGVSQSPSNKVTEKGKDVELRCDPISGHTALYWYRQSLGQGLEFLIYFQGNSAPDKSGLPSDRFSAERTGGSVSTLTIQRTQQEDSAVYLCASSLQGYQPQHFGDGTRLSIL.

The chain recombines TRBV7-2 with TRBJ2-7; D possibly uses TRBD1 or TRBD2 (5 bases each). This CDR3 has 15 residues. Germline values: CDR1 SGHTA, CDR2 FQGNSA. Trimming pared 5 bases from V and 6 bases from J, leaving 20 bases between. The chain's CDR3 is CASSPTRDQSSEQYF. The CDR3 coding sequence is TGTGCCAGCAGCCCCACTCGGGACCAGTCAAGCGAGCAGTACTTC.

The chain carries TRBV10-3 and TRBJ2-1; D might be TRBD2 (5 bases). This CDR3 spans 14 amino acids. Per germline, CDR1 ENHRY and CDR2 SYGVKD. V lost 3 bases and J lost 7, with 13 bases in between. CDR3 coding DNA: TGTGCCATCAGTGAATTGGGCAGAGGGAATGAGCAGTTCTTC. Protein product: CAISELGRGNEQFF.

The table lists this clone with a few counts. DNA of the CDR3: TGTGCCAGCAGGGAACAGGGGTCTGTAGGTGGCTACACCTTC. Its protein is CASREQGSVGGYTF. The chain couples TRBV2 to TRBJ1-2; 7 nucleotides align to TRBD1. The CDR3 consists of 14 residues. Trimming removed 6 bases from V and 7 bases from J; junction bases left unmatched: 11. Germline CDR1 reads SNHLY; CDR2 reads FYNNEI.

The V call is TRBV28, the J call TRBJ2-4, with D possibly called TRBD1 or TRBD2 (5 bases each). The V end lost 5 bases, the J end lost 7 bases, and 18 bases lay between the germline ends. The CDR3 has 15 residues. The germline gives CDR1 MDHEN, CDR2 SYDVKM. CDR3: CASSRGHLGLNIQYF. The CDR3 nucleotides read TGTGCCAGCAGTCGGGGCCATCTCGGACTCAACATTCAGTACTTC.

J is TRBJ2-5 and V is TRBV6-5, with D unresolved. The CDR3 runs to 14 residues. Germline V gives CDR1 MNHEY, CDR2 SVGAGI. V gave up 0 bases and J gave up 5 bases, with 10 bases separating them. CDR3 sequence: CASSYSWSRETQYF. CDR3 coding DNA: TGTGCCAGCAGTTACTCGTGGTCCCGGGAGACCCAGTACTTC.

This clone has a handful of counts. The V and J genes are TRBV2 and TRBJ1-3; D is unresolved. The CDR3 contains 14 residues. Germline CDR1 SNHLY, CDR2 FYNNEI. Trimming took off 4 bases at V and 0 bases at J, with 7 bases between the two ends. CDR3 in amino acids: CASSGSSSGNTIYF. In DNA, the CDR3 is TGTGCCAGCAGTGGATCTAGCTCTGGAAACACCATATATTTT.

This clone occurred a few times. The rearrangement uses TRBV2 and TRBJ2-2, with D tentatively TRBD2 (5 bases). The ends were cut back, 6 bases at V and 4 bases at J, with 9 bases in the middle. The CDR3 contains 13 residues. Germline loops: CDR1 SNHLY, CDR2 FYNNEI. The CDR3 bases are TGTGCCAGCAGGGGAGATGGCACCGGGGAGCTGTTTTTT. Its protein product is CASRGDGTGELFF.

This clone was observed a few times. The gene calls are TRBV7-9 and TRBJ1-2; 7 bases are a match to TRBD1. Germline V gene sequence: CDR1 SEHNR, CDR2 FQNEAQ (reference sequence). V trimming: 1 base; J trimming: 2 bases; junction bases outside the gene matches: 13. This CDR3 region has 18 residues. The CDR3 spells CASSLVTGWGQMNYGYTF. Here the CDR3 DNA reads TGTGCCAGCAGCTTAGTTACAGGGTGGGGACAGATGAACTATGGCTACACCTTC. Looking up the rest from reference TRBV7-9 and TRBJ1-2 gives the full variable domain: DTGVSQNPRHKITKRGQNVTFRCDPISEHNRLYWYRQTLGQGPEFLTYFQNEAQLEKSRLLSDRFSAERPKGSFSTLEIQRTEQGDSAMYLCASSLVTGWGQMNYGYTFGSGTRLTVV.

There are a few counts of this clone. The chain joins TRBV7-6 to TRBJ2-3, with 8 bases fitting TRBD2. Unmatched junction bases numbered 9, after V lost 6 bases and J lost 4 bases. The CDR3 consists of 15 residues. Germline CDR1 reads SGHVS; CDR2 reads FNYEAQ. The CDR3 nucleotides read TGTGCCAGCAGACCACACGGACTAGCTTCAGATACGCAGTATTTT. Translated: CASRPHGLASDTQYF.

The V gene is TRBV27, the J gene TRBJ2-5; D unresolved. Germline V gene lookup returns CDR1 MNHEY and CDR2 SMNVEV (reference sequence). The CDR3 sequence is 14 residues long. V lost 3 bases and J 5 bases, leaving 13 bases between the germline ends. As DNA, the CDR3 is TGTGCCAGCAGTTTGTTTGGAGCACGGGAGACCCAGTACTTC. It is translated as CASSLFGARETQYF.

In this sample, this clone turned up a few times. The chain is built from TRBV29-1 and TRBJ2-7; D unclear. This CDR3 region has 13 residues. The germline V gene has CDR1 SQVTM and CDR2 ANQGSEA. Trimming took off 6 bases at V and 6 bases at J, with 18 bases between the two ends. The CDR3 nucleotides read TGCAGCGTCGGGTTACTATCGGCCCGCGAGCAGTACTTC. Its protein is CSVGLLSAREQYF.

This clone has just a few counts. The chain combines TRBV4-2 with TRBJ2-2; TRBD2 matches at 8 bases. The CDR3 covers 14 residues. The germline V gene has CDR1 LGHNA and CDR2 YNFKEQ. Germline trimming cut 8 bases from V and 6 bases from J; bases unmatched to any gene: 8. The CDR3 nucleotides read TGTGCCAGCCGTGAGCGGGAGTTCGCCGGGGAGCTGTTTTTT. Encoded protein: CASREREFAGELFF.

The chain employs TRBV15 and TRBJ2-7; 8 bases are a match to TRBD1. The CDR3 is 16 amino acids. Looked up from germline, CDR1 is LNHNV and CDR2 is YYDKDF (reference sequence). Trimming removed 3 bases from V and 0 bases from J; junction bases left unmatched: 7. The CDR3 loop reads CATSRAVTGGSYEQYF. The CDR3, as DNA: TGTGCCACCAGCAGGGCAGTAACAGGGGGCTCCTACGAGCAGTACTTC.

Turning to this clone: Other DNA sequences within the sample encode an identical CDR3. This chain uses TRBV18 with TRBJ2-7; no definite D call. The CDR3 contains 12 residues. With 3 bases removed from V and 3 bases from J, the gap between germline ends came to 6 bases. CDR1 KGHSH and CDR2 LQKENI come from the germline V gene. Here the CDR3 reads CASSPAGYEQYF. Written as DNA, the CDR3 is TGTGCCAGCTCACCGGCAGGCTACGAGCAGTACTTC.

The chain joins TRBV9 to TRBJ2-2, with TRBD2 matching 12 bases. The CDR3 has 17 residues. V shed 2 bases and J 4 bases; nucleotides not matched to a gene: 6. Germline assignment: CDR1 SGDLS and CDR2 YYNGEE. The CDR3 DNA is TGTGCCAGCAGCGTGGGTTTGACTAGCGGGAGCACCGGGGAGCTGTTTTTT. Translating gives CASSVGLTSGSTGELFF.

In this sample, this clone turned up a few times. Mismatch with germline at one junction end may stem from a read error. V and J are TRBV7-9 and TRBJ2-4, with TRBD2 as a possible D gene (6 bases). The V gene's germline CDR1 is SEHNR and CDR2 FQNEAQ (reference sequence). The CDR3 has 14 residues. CDR3 in amino acids: CASSTGRVKNTQYF. Written as DNA, the CDR3 is TGTGCCAGCAGTACCGGGAGAGTCAAAAACACTCAGTACTTC.